Presented here are 22 T cell receptor beta chains from one specimen sequenced in a study of shared clonotypes between healthy human individuals. Clones were read by immunoSEQ multiplex PCR, and TCRdb kept only the in-frame ones, dropping some. This sample has roughly 2 million clones, with around 95% found just once. The sequenced sample was naive CD4+ T cells sorted from blood. Subset defined: CD45RA+ positively selected. Source of these receptors: a man between 18 and 29 years old in good health.

V usage is TRBV19 and J usage is TRBJ1-1; a possible D gene is TRBD1 (6 bases). The CDR3 length is 12 residues. V lost 4 bases and J 6 bases, leaving 9 bases between the germline ends. Per germline, CDR1 LNHDA and CDR2 SQIVND (reference sequence). The CDR3 sequence: CASSTGGPEAFF. The CDR3 nucleotides read TGTGCCAGTAGTACGGGGGGCCCTGAAGCTTTCTTT.

The rearrangement links TRBV6-1 to TRBJ2-3, with no clear D. The CDR3 has 15 residues. Looked up from germline, CDR1 is MNHNS and CDR2 is SASEGT. V lost 2 bases to trimming and J lost 2 bases, with 11 bases between them. The DNA of the CDR3 is TGTGCCAGCAGTGAACGACATGTTGTCACAGATACGCAGTATTTT. This codes for CASSERHVVTDTQYF.

The chain joins TRBV6-1 to TRBJ2-1; 8 bases fit TRBD2. The CDR3 length is 16 residues. Losses at the gene ends were 4 bases for V and 2 bases for J; bases not matched to a gene: 7. Germline CDR1 reads MNHNS; CDR2 reads SASEGT. The CDR3 protein is CASSVSGGAPYNEQFF. In DNA form, the CDR3 reads TGTGCCAGCAGTGTCTCCGGGGGGGCACCCTACAATGAGCAGTTCTTC.

This chain links TRBV2 with TRBJ1-6; 10 bases match TRBD1. V gave up 6 bases and J gave up 9 bases; unmatched junction bases: 8. Germline values: CDR1 SNHLY, CDR2 FYNNEI. The CDR3 is 15 amino acids. CDR3 coding DNA: TGTGCCAGCAGGGCGGACAGGGGGTGGAGTTCACCCCTCCACTTT. Amino acid sequence: CASRADRGWSSPLHF.

Only one count was recorded for this clone. V usage is TRBV30 and J usage is TRBJ1-3; the D gene is possibly TRBD1 (6 bases). Trimming stripped 5 bases from V and 4 bases from J, with 15 bases between. Looked up from germline, CDR1 is GTSNPN and CDR2 is SVGIG (reference sequence). CDR3 length: 14 residues. The CDR3 DNA follows: TGTGCCTGGGGGCACACAGGGACCGGAAACACCATATATTTT. Protein product: CAWGHTGTGNTIYF.

The rearrangement joins TRBV7-2 to TRBJ2-5; 14 bases agree with TRBD2. V was pared by 4 bases and J by 5 bases, with 6 bases of the junction left unmatched. This CDR3 contains 16 residues. The germline V gene has CDR1 SGHTA and CDR2 FQGNSA. CDR3 amino acids: CASSSGTSGRGETQYF. In DNA, the CDR3 is TGTGCCAGCAGCTCCGGGACTAGCGGGAGAGGGGAGACCCAGTACTTC.

The V gene is TRBV10-2, the J gene TRBJ1-1; D is unclear. The germline V gene has CDR1 WSHSY and CDR2 SAAADI. V was cut by 3 bases and J by 8 bases, with 16 bases left in between. The CDR3 loop spans 14 amino acids. CDR3 loop: CASSERNWAWEAFF. The CDR3 DNA is TGCGCCAGCAGTGAAAGAAATTGGGCCTGGGAAGCTTTCTTT.

The chain carries TRBV4-1 and TRBJ2-5, with TRBD2 identical over 10 bases. The CDR3 is 16 amino acids. Germline CDR1 MGHRA, CDR2 YSYEKL. J lost 2 bases, V lost 3 bases, and 6 bases had no gene match. The CDR3 sequence: CASSQGAAGGQETQYF. CDR3 nucleotides: TGCGCCAGCAGCCAGGGGGCAGCGGGGGGGCAAGAGACCCAGTACTTC.

The V gene is TRBV6-5, the J gene TRBJ1-2, with D perhaps matching TRBD1 (5 bases). CDR3 length: 16 amino acids. Trimming removed 0 bases at V and 1 base at J, with 12 bases between. Per the germline V gene, CDR1 is MNHEY and CDR2 is SVGAGI. The CDR3 DNA reads TGTGCCAGCAGTTACTCGAAACCAGGGCATAACTATGGCTACACCTTC. Amino acids: CASSYSKPGHNYGYTF.

The V and J genes are TRBV30 and TRBJ1-3, with unresolved D. V was shortened by 5 bases and J by 1 base, with 12 bases between the two germline ends. The germline gives CDR1 GTSNPN, CDR2 SVGIG (reference sequence). The CDR3 consists of 14 residues. This CDR3 is CAWYRRLSGNTIYF. The CDR3, as DNA: TGTGCCTGGTACCGACGCCTGTCTGGAAACACCATATATTTT.

The chain uses TRBV7-8 and TRBJ2-7; 11 bases fit TRBD2. Per the germline V gene, CDR1 is SGHVS and CDR2 is FQNEAQ. Unmatched junction bases numbered 13, after V lost 5 bases and J lost 4 bases. The CDR3 sequence is 17 residues long. CDR3 DNA: TGTGCCAGCAGCGCCCGGGTAGCGGGAGGGCCTGGGTACGAGCAGTACTTC. Its protein is CASSARVAGGPGYEQYF.

The J gene is TRBJ2-3, the V gene TRBV27, with TRBD2 matching over 8 bases. Germline lookup yields CDR1 MNHEY and CDR2 SMNVEV (reference sequence). The V segment lost 5 bases and the J segment 1 base; nucleotides outside the gene matches: 11. The CDR3 is made up of 17 amino acids. CDR3 bases: TGTGCCAGCAGTCCCTCCGGGACTAGGATTCGCACAGATACGCAGTATTTT. Translated, it gives CASSPSGTRIRTDTQYF.

The chain combines TRBV5-3 with TRBJ2-3; 7 nucleotides line up with TRBD2. TRBV5-3 is identified as an open reading frame with a role that is uncertain. The CDR3 length is 15 residues. V lost 4 bases to trimming and J lost 0 bases; unmatched junction nucleotides: 5. CDR3 sequence (DNA): TGTGCCAGAAGCCCGGGGACTACTAGCACAGATACGCAGTATTTT. This sequence encodes CARSPGTTSTDTQYF.

This clone was seen once. The chain recombines TRBV30 with TRBJ2-7; TRBD1 matches at 7 bases. CDR1 and CDR2 from the germline V gene are GTSNPN and SVGIG (reference sequence). The CDR3 runs to 14 residues. V was clipped by 4 bases and J by 2 bases; unmatched bases: 8. CDR3 residues: CAWMKGAHPYEQYF. CDR3 nucleotides: TGTGCCTGGATGAAGGGGGCACACCCCTACGAGCAGTACTTC. Combining the CDR3 with reference TRBV30 and TRBJ2-7 gives the whole variable domain SQTIHQWPATLVQPVGSPLSLECTVEGTSNPNLYWYRQAAGRGLQLLFYSVGIGQISSEVPQNLSASRPQDRQFILSSKKLLLSDSGFYLCAWMKGAHPYEQYFGPGTRLTVT.

The chain has TRBV10-2 and TRBJ2-3; a possible D gene is TRBD1 (6 bases). The length of the CDR3 is 15 residues. Per germline, CDR1 WSHSY and CDR2 SAAADI. V lost 7 bases and J lost 0, with 14 bases in between. CDR3 DNA: TGCGCCAGCACTTATACAGGGCTTAGCACAGATACGCAGTATTTT. This gives the protein CASTYTGLSTDTQYF.

This clone was observed once. The chain has TRBV6-5 and TRBJ2-7; D might be TRBD2 (5 bases). Deletions cut 6 bases from V and 6 bases from J, with 15 bases between. Germline CDR1 is MNHEY and CDR2 is SVGAGI. The CDR3 sequence is 13 residues long. This CDR3 reads CASSSWAGAEQYF. For the CDR3, the DNA is TGTGCCAGCAGCTCATGGGCGGGTGCCGAGCAGTACTTC.

This chain links TRBV9 with TRBJ2-2; D is possibly TRBD1 (6 bases). The CDR3 is 17 residues long. Germline CDR1 is SGDLS and CDR2 is YYNGEE. V lost 3 bases and J lost 0, with 15 bases in between. The CDR3 sequence: CASSEIPGQANTGELFF. The DNA of the CDR3 is TGTGCCAGCAGCGAGATCCCGGGACAAGCGAACACCGGGGAGCTGTTTTTT.

The chain is built from TRBV18 and TRBJ1-2; the D gene is possibly TRBD1 (5 bases). Trimming shortened V by 3 bases and J by 5 bases, and 13 bases separated the two germline ends. The germline V gene encodes CDR1 KGHSH and CDR2 LQKENI. This CDR3 comprises 14 residues. CDR3 bases: TGTGCCAGCTCACCTACTGGGGCGGGGTATGGCTACACCTTC. Amino acids: CASSPTGAGYGYTF.

This chain joins TRBV5-8 and TRBJ2-3; D unclear. The CDR3 totals 12 residues. Germline loops: CDR1 SGHTS, CDR2 YDEGEE. Trimming shortened V by 1 base and J by 6 bases, and 6 bases separated the two germline ends. The CDR3, as DNA: TGTGCCAGCAGCTTGAGGGCGGATACGCAGTATTTT. It yields the protein CASSLRADTQYF. Drawing the rest from reference TRBV5-8 and TRBJ2-3, the complete variable domain is EAGVTQSPTHLIKTRGQQATLRCSPISGHTSVYWYQQALGLGLQFLLWYDEGEERNRGNFPPRFSGRQFPNYSSELNVNALELEDSALYLCASSLRADTQYFGPGTRLTVL.

This clone has just one count. The chain links TRBV7-2 to TRBJ2-4, with D perhaps matching TRBD1 (6 bases). CDR3 length: 17 amino acids. Trimming removed 1 base from V and 3 bases from J, with 16 bases in between. Looked up from germline, CDR1 is SGHTA and CDR2 is FQGNSA. The CDR3 loop is CASSLVQQGFSKNIQYF. In DNA, the CDR3 is TGTGCCAGCAGCTTAGTACAACAGGGCTTTAGCAAAAACATTCAGTACTTC.

The CDR3 coding sequence is TGTGCCTCCTACAGCTGGACAGGGGGCACCGGGGAGCTGTTTTTT. Translated: CASYSWTGGTGELFF. The V and J genes are TRBV6-1 and TRBJ2-2, with 10 positions matching TRBD1. CDR3 size: 15 residues. Germline CDR1 MNHNS, CDR2 SASEGT. Unmatched junction bases numbered 10, after V lost 11 bases and J lost 4 bases.

This chain links TRBV27 with TRBJ2-1; TRBD1 matches at 8 bases. V was clipped by 7 bases and J by 4 bases; unmatched bases: 3. Germline lookup yields CDR1 MNHEY and CDR2 SMNVEV (reference sequence). The CDR3 totals 13 residues. CDR3 in amino acids: CASNYRGYNEQFF. The CDR3 DNA reads TGTGCCAGCAATTACAGGGGGTACAATGAGCAGTTCTTC.